This T cell receptor beta chain was retrieved from a study of CD4 T cells in relation to SARS-CoV-2 and coronaviruses. About the study: TCR beta CDR3s were sequenced after roughly nine-day antigen culture of PBMCs. Study-wide points: The cross-reactivity analysis covered only spike protein, not other viral proteins.

Profiled with immunoSEQ multiplex PCR; TCRdb holds only in-frame clones, not every one. This sample has 41,000 or so clones, with approximately 80% found just once. For this clone: Its antigen remains unidentified.

V shed 6 bases and J shed 0 bases, with 6 bases lying between them. The CDR3 is made up of 14 amino acids. Per the germline V gene, CDR1 is SGHTA and CDR2 is FQGNSA. Sequencing input: naive CD4+ T cells from PBMCs, cultured in vitro. As to subset: naive CD4+ T cells isolated by negative enrichment. The genes are TRBV7-2 and TRBJ2-6; D is unclear. The TCR sequence derives from an adult with COVID-19. Written as DNA, the CDR3 is TGTGCCAGCAGTATTAACTCTGGGGCCAACGTCCTGACTTTC. This codes for CASSINSGANVLTF.